This TCR beta chain was observed in a study of PD-1 blockade in classical Hodgkin lymphoma (dated by TCRdb to 2018 to 2020). About the investigation overall: Nivolumab dosing was 3 mg/kg intravenously every 2 weeks, continuing until either disease progression or unacceptable toxicity. The study used TCR beta sequencing and CyTOF to define a peripheral blood immune signature of response to PD-1 blockade in classical Hodgkin lymphoma.

Genomic DNA was isolated using the Qiagen DNeasy kit from unsorted PBMCs as well as from negatively selected CD4+ and CD8+ fractions. TCR beta CDR3 regions were subjected to amplification by immunoSEQ multiplex PCR with primers that anneal to V and J segments. A synthetic immune receptor repertoire was used to minimize amplification bias, and any remaining bias was removed computationally after sequencing. Concerning the study's data processing: Repertoire diversity was quantified as the Shannon entropy index using custom Python scripts. Unsorted, CD4+ and CD8+ repertoires were examined separately, except in combined analyses, for which CD4+ and CD8+ sequences were merged in silico. Clonal expansion was defined as at least a 2-fold frequency increase after treatment relative to C1D1, with a pseudocount of 0.5 for undetected baseline clones. Singleton clones were defined as clones with 0 or 1 copy at C1D1, and non-singleton clones were defined as clones with 2 or more copies. Clones expanded in unsorted samples were annotated as CD4+, CD8+ or unknown by matching protein sequences in sorted samples from the same patient. Wilcoxon tests were applied to paired samples to test diversity changes from C1D1 to C4D1. TCRdb obtained this table from immuneACCESS and retained in-frame rearrangements with V and J assigned. These tables miss some clones; where compared with another copy, unresolved V genes account for less than half of the shortfall, and the remainder is unexplained. The D gene and trimming were derived from the DNA, and the V and J assignments and clone size from that table. The sample has 14,000 to 15,000 clones on record, approximately 60% of them singletons. About 10% of the sample rests with the top ten.

The germline V end is reduced by 8 bases and the J end by 1 base; junction bases left unmatched: 4. The germline V gene sets CDR1 to MDHEN and CDR2 to SYDVKM. Taken from cysteine to phenylalanine, the CDR3 has 13 residues. Only the CDR3 part of the read is kept: 39 bases, read in frame from the first base. Points on this clone: The antigen this receptor binds is unknown. Qualities for individual bases were not recorded, and no much larger clone is one base off.

Taken with the paper, the label for time point translates to: cycle 1 day 1 (C1D1), immediately before nivolumab initiation. Every trial patient had relapsed after autologous stem cell transplantation, and cohorts A, B and C differed in prior brentuximab vedotin exposure. The trial cohort comprised fewer than 65 patients with relapsed/refractory classical Hodgkin lymphoma whose best overall responses were complete response, partial response or progressive disease. Single-agent nivolumab was administered to trial patients in the multi-cohort phase II CheckMate 205 trial. An independent review committee assessed best overall response by applying the 2007 International Working Group response criteria. PBMCs from the trial were collected at three points: immediately before nivolumab initiation (C1D1), and during therapy at cycle 2 day 1 and cycle 4 day 1. Peripheral blood was collected in 8 mL Vacutainer Cell Preparation Tubes, from which PBMCs were isolated by centrifugation and then cryopreserved.

The study at large found these results: Baseline TCR diversity was reported as lower in newly diagnosed patients than in healthy donors, and lower still in relapsed/refractory patients. Lower diversity was observed in patients in whom nivolumab was started less than 1 year after ASCT, and these patients were excluded from later analyses so that confounding by immune reconstitution would be avoided. By C4D1, a significant rise was seen in CD4+ TCR diversity but not in CD8+ TCR diversity (p=0.0027 vs p=0.16), and the rise was most apparent among complete responders (p=0.02). Only a single clinical trial cohort was studied, and what caused the repertoire differences, possibly disease activity or prior therapy, remained undefined. Baseline diversity similar to that of newly diagnosed patients was observed in trial patients achieving complete response, whereas significantly lower diversity was observed in partial responders and progressors.

The receptor was isolated from a human donor with classical Hodgkin lymphoma. The source material was peripheral blood mononuclear cells (PBMCs), sampled at baseline. The chain employs TRBV28 and TRBJ2-7, and 8 junction bases match TRBD1. The CDR3 protein: CASGRGQSYEQYF. The base sequence is TGTGCCAGCGGCAGGGGGCAATCCTACGAGCAGTACTTC.